Each of the 11 T cell receptor beta chains below was sequenced from the same sample in a study of tumor-infiltrating lymphocytes in localized non-small cell lung cancer. The table came from immunoSEQ multiplex PCR; TCRdb's copy has only in-frame clones and leaves some out. This repertoire shows 6,400 or so clones, around 77% found once; its top ten account for more than 7%. The specimen sequenced was lung tumor tissue. Receptors originate from a human donor with non-small cell lung cancer.

This rearrangement joins TRBV2 to TRBJ1-1; D unclear. The CDR3 sequence is 11 residues long. Trimming removed 3 bases at V and 7 bases at J, with 6 bases between. Germline lookup yields CDR1 SNHLY and CDR2 FYNNEI. In DNA form, the CDR3 reads TGTGCCAGCAGTGAGGCACTTGAAGCTTTCTTT. Encoded protein: CASSEALEAFF. The full variable domain, its missing parts supplied by reference TRBV2 and TRBJ1-1, is EPEVTQTPSHQVTQMGQEVILRCVPISNHLYFYWYRQILGQKVEFLVSFYNNEISEKSEIFDDQFSVERPDGSNFTLKIRSTKLEDSAMYFCASSEALEAFFGQGTRLTVV.

The genes are TRBV5-1 and TRBJ2-7, with D perhaps matching TRBD1 or TRBD2 (6 bases each). Trimming took off 0 bases at V and 2 bases at J, with 21 bases between the two ends. The CDR3 is made up of 18 amino acids. Germline V lookup: CDR1 SGHRS, CDR2 YFSETQ. The CDR3 spells CASSLVLGGGGEAYEQYF. CDR3 nucleotide sequence: TGCGCCAGCAGCTTGGTGTTGGGCGGAGGGGGAGAGGCCTACGAGCAGTACTTC.

This clone was detected only a few times. The chain is built from TRBV5-6 and TRBJ1-2; D unresolved. V was clipped by 4 bases and J by 8 bases, with 15 bases between them. The CDR3 is 13 residues long. CDR1 is SGHDT and CDR2 is YYEEEE in the germline V gene. Written as DNA, the CDR3 is TGTGCCAGCAGCCCCCGGACGGTGGGGGGCTACACCTTC. It encodes CASSPRTVGGYTF.

The CDR3 coding sequence is TGTGCCAGCAGCTTAGGGGGAAACACCGGGGAGCTGTTTTTT. Protein sequence: CASSLGGNTGELFF. The rearrangement links TRBV7-9 to TRBJ2-2; the D is unclear. Trimming removed 1 base from V and 2 bases from J, with 5 bases in between. This CDR3 comprises 14 residues. Germline CDR1 is SEHNR and CDR2 is FQNEAQ (reference sequence).

V is TRBV7-2 and J is TRBJ2-2; 11 nucleotides match TRBD2. Germline loops: CDR1 SGHTA, CDR2 FQGNSA. The CDR3 contains 17 residues. V lost 5 bases, J lost 1 base, and 6 bases stayed unmatched. DNA of the CDR3: TGTGCCAGCAGCATCCCGGGACTAGCGGTGAACACCGGGGAGCTGTTTTTT. This codes for CASSIPGLAVNTGELFF. The full variable domain, rest sourced from reference TRBV7-2 and TRBJ2-2, is GAGVSQSPSNKVTEKGKDVELRCDPISGHTALYWYRQSLGQGLEFLIYFQGNSAPDKSGLPSDRFSAERTGGSVSTLTIQRTQQEDSAVYLCASSIPGLAVNTGELFFGEGSRLTVL.

In its sample, this clone was seen once. The V gene is TRBV10-3, the J gene TRBJ1-1; D gene ambiguous. V lost 2 bases and J 4 bases, leaving 11 bases between the germline ends. Germline V gene sequence: CDR1 ENHRY, CDR2 SYGVKD. The CDR3 totals 14 residues. CDR3 coding DNA: TGTGCCATCAGTGAGGACGGTGGTCTCACTGAAGCTTTCTTT. Translated, it gives CAISEDGGLTEAFF.

The genes are TRBV30 and TRBJ1-4, with D perhaps matching TRBD1 (5 bases). Germline loops: CDR1 GTSNPN, CDR2 SVGIG (reference sequence). This CDR3 contains 14 residues. The V end was cut by 5 bases, the J end by 2 bases, with 12 bases between. The CDR3 sequence is CAWGTGGTNEKLFF. The CDR3 nucleotides read TGTGCCTGGGGGACGGGTGGGACTAATGAAAAACTGTTTTTT.

This clone showed up just once. The V call is TRBV29-1, the J call TRBJ1-1, with TRBD1 identical over 11 bases. Per germline, CDR1 SQVTM and CDR2 ANQGSEA. The CDR3 is 13 residues long. The J segment lost 5 bases and the V segment lost 5 bases, leaving 4 bases of the junction unmatched. CDR3 DNA sequence: TGCAGCGTTCCCGGGACAGGGGGGACTGAAGCTTTCTTT. Translation: CSVPGTGGTEAFF.

This chain joins TRBV18 and TRBJ1-2, with TRBD1 identical over 10 bases. After removal of 2 bases from V and 8 bases from J, the junction contained 8 bases not matched to a gene. Germline lookup yields CDR1 KGHSH and CDR2 LQKENI. The CDR3 runs 15 residues. The CDR3 DNA reads as TGTGCCAGCTCACCAGAAGGGACAGGGGAAGGCGGCTACACCTTC. This encodes CASSPEGTGEGGYTF.

This clone was detected only once. The chain recombines TRBV10-3 with TRBJ1-1, with D possibly matching TRBD1 (5 bases). The CDR3 is made up of 13 amino acids. The germline gives CDR1 ENHRY, CDR2 SYGVKD. The V gene lost 3 bases and the J gene lost 5 bases, with 10 bases spanning the gap. The CDR3 region has the DNA TGTGCCATCAGTGACGGAGGGGAGACTGAAGCTTTCTTT. It yields the protein CAISDGGETEAFF.

This chain joins TRBV5-5 and TRBJ1-5, with no clear D. Trimming took off 0 bases at V and 0 bases at J, with 7 bases between the two ends. Germline V gives CDR1 SGHKS, CDR2 YYEKEE (reference sequence). The length of the CDR3 is 15 residues. CDR3 DNA: TGTGCCAGCAGCTTGGCCGGATATAGCAATCAGCCCCAGCATTTT. Translating it yields CASSLAGYSNQPQHF.